This T cell receptor (beta chain) was captured in a study of sequential checkpoint blockade in melanoma. On the study more broadly: Maintenance nivolumab came after either treatment sequence.

Libraries were prepared by immunoSEQ multiplex PCR; TCRdb keeps only in-frame clonotypes and omits some of them. The repertoire consists of more than 9,500 clones, with roughly 81% occurring once and the leading ten covering about a tenth. Documented treatment: randomized to nivolumab then ipilimumab (arm A) or the reverse (arm B). In germline, CDR1 is SEHNR, CDR2 FQNEAQ (reference sequence). The CDR3 has 15 amino acids. V was shortened by 2 bases and J by 11 bases, with 21 bases between the two germline ends. The sample here was CD8+ T cells sorted from blood (inferred from file names), taken from a patient given nivolumab and ipilimumab in sequence. The sequence was collected from a human donor with melanoma. This chain connects TRBV7-9 to TRBJ1-1; D gene ambiguous. Here the CDR3 DNA reads TGTGCCAGCAGCTTATTAGGGCGGGGAGGATACGGTGCTTTCTTT. It codes for CASSLLGRGGYGAFF.